One and the same sample provided the 5 T cell receptor beta chains below, sequenced in a study of T cells in women clearing cervical HPV infection. Clones were read by immunoSEQ multiplex PCR, and TCRdb kept only the in-frame ones, dropping some. The sample yields tens of thousands of clones, of which the top ten take up approximately 0.98%. Sequencing was done on a sample of blood buffy coat. The receptor source for this set is a woman aged 18-69 years with a cervical HPV16 infection that either progressed to CIN3+ or cleared (not recorded which).

A remark on this clone: The read falls 3 residues short of the CDR3 end, and the missing part is taken from the germline J gene. This sequence joins TRBV7-9 and TRBJ2-3; 7 bases are shared with TRBD1. The CDR3 is 14 amino acids. Germline CDR1 SEHNR, CDR2 FQNEAQ (reference sequence). CDR3 bases read: TGTGCCAGCAGCTCCCGACAGGGCCATCAGCCG. Its translation is CASSSRQGHQP. The entire CDR3 reads CASSSRQGHQPQYF.

Note on this clone: The junction departs from the called germline gene at one end, perhaps through a read error. The read ends 3 residues early relative to the CDR3; the germline J gene fills the gap. V and J are TRBV19 and TRBJ2-1; 7 positions agree with TRBD2. Germline lookup yields CDR1 LNHDA and CDR2 SQIVND (reference sequence). The CDR3 has 14 amino acids. CDR3 residues: CASSMGGENNEQFF. The CDR3 DNA, read in part, is TGTGCCAGCAGTATGGGAGGGGAAAACAATGAG.

A note on this clone: From the germline J gene comes the end of the CDR3, since the read stops 3 residues before it. The chain recombines TRBV2 with TRBJ1-3; perhaps TRBD1 as D (5 bases). There are 17 residues in the CDR3. The V gene lost 7 bases and the J gene lost 0 bases, with 19 bases spanning the gap. Germline loops: CDR1 SNHLY, CDR2 FYNNEI. This CDR3 reads CASIPLQGWSSGNTIYF. The sequenced CDR3 bases are TGTGCCAGCATCCCCCTCCAGGGCTGGAGCTCTGGAAACACC. The full variable domain, with the rest looked up from reference TRBV2 and TRBJ1-3, is EPEVTQTPSHQVTQMGQEVILRCVPISNHLYFYWYRQILGQKVEFLVSFYNNEISEKSEIFDDQFSVERPDGSNFTLKIRSTKLEDSAMYFCASIPLQGWSSGNTIYFGEGSWLTVV.

The sequenced CDR3 bases are TGTGCCAGTAATCGAGGGGATGCTAATGAAAAG. Translation gives CASNRGDANEK. The whole CDR3 sequence is CASNRGDANEKLFF. The chain carries TRBV19 and TRBJ2-2; D is tentatively TRBD1 or TRBD2 (5 bases each). Read sequence stops 3 residues before the CDR3 end, and the germline J gene provides the missing end. The length of the CDR3 is 14 residues. CDR1 and CDR2 from the germline V gene are LNHDA and SQIVND (reference sequence).

A remark on this clone: The read ends 3 residues early relative to the CDR3; the germline J gene fills the gap. V and J are TRBV29-1 and TRBJ2-3; 11 nucleotides line up with TRBD1. J lost 4 bases, V lost 6 bases, and 3 bases had no gene match. The CDR3 contains 13 residues. Germline CDR1 is SQVTM and CDR2 is ANQGSEA. The CDR3 bases that were read are TGCAGCGTCCCGGGACAGGGGGCAGATACG. This translates into CSVPGQGADT. The CDR3 reads in full as CSVPGQGADTQYF.